A single sample is the source of the 28 T cell receptor beta chains below, sequenced in a study of cytomegalovirus exposure and HLA in healthy donors. The PCR had 60 Vbeta and 13 Jbeta primers. The data were produced by immunoSEQ multiplex PCR, yet TCRdb's version contains in-frame clones alone and is incomplete. The sample contains around 100,000 clones, roughly 75% of which appear only once. The material sequenced was PBMCs. Receptors originate from a man aged 30 to 39 in good health and CMV-seronegative.

This chain uses TRBV2 with TRBJ2-7; a possible D gene is TRBD1 (5 bases). The germline V gene has CDR1 SNHLY and CDR2 FYNNEI. CDR3 length: 12 residues. V lost 6 bases and J lost 0, with 6 bases in between. The CDR3, as DNA: TGTGCCAGCAGGACAGACTCCTACGAGCAGTACTTC. It is translated as CASRTDSYEQYF.

This clone has just one count. CDR3 in DNA: TGTGCCAGCAGTCGCCCGACAGGGTTCACTGAAGCTTTCTTT. Translation: CASSRPTGFTEAFF. V is TRBV28 and J is TRBJ1-1, with 7 nucleotides matching TRBD1. This CDR3 is built from 14 residues. V lost 5 bases, J lost 4 bases, and 7 bases stayed unmatched. Germline V lookup: CDR1 MDHEN, CDR2 SYDVKM.

The CDR3 loop reads CASSPPGAEAFF. CDR3 DNA: TGTGCCAGCAGCCCGCCGGGGGCTGAAGCTTTCTTT. The chain employs TRBV7-3 and TRBJ1-1; D is possibly TRBD1 (5 bases). Per the germline V gene, CDR1 is SGHTA and CDR2 is FQGTGA. There are 12 residues in the CDR3. Trimming cost V 5 bases and J 6 bases, with 10 bases left between them. The full variable domain, in which reference TRBV7-3 and TRBJ1-1 provide the parts outside the CDR3, is GAGVSQTPSNKVTEKGKYVELRCDPISGHTALYWYRQSLGQGPEFLIYFQGTGAADDSGLPNDRFFAVRPEGSVSTLKIQRTERGDSAVYLCASSPPGAEAFFGQGTRLTVV.

For this clone: A much bigger clone sits one base away, suggesting this may be a read error. The rearrangement uses TRBV6-5 and TRBJ1-1; a possible D gene is TRBD1 (5 bases). There are 13 residues in the CDR3. Germline V lookup: CDR1 MNHEY, CDR2 SVGAGI. V was cut by 6 bases and J by 1 base, with 9 bases left in between. In DNA form, the CDR3 reads TGTGCCAGCAGGAAGACAGAGAACACTGAAGCTTTCTTT. It is translated as CASRKTENTEAFF.

The rearrangement uses TRBV4-2 and TRBJ2-7, with TRBD2 identical over 7 bases. The CDR3 is 15 residues long. V trimming: 0 bases; J trimming: 2 bases; junction bases outside the gene matches: 4. Germline loops: CDR1 LGHNA, CDR2 YNFKEQ. Here the CDR3 reads CASSQDLAEPYEQYF. Written as DNA, the CDR3 is TGTGCCAGCAGCCAAGATCTAGCGGAACCCTACGAGCAGTACTTC.

The chain recombines TRBV10-3 with TRBJ2-7; D perhaps matches TRBD1 (5 bases). Deletions cut 6 bases from V and 1 base from J, with 16 bases between. This CDR3 comprises 15 residues. Per germline, CDR1 ENHRY and CDR2 SYGVKD. The CDR3: CAIRGIGHDSYEQYF. The CDR3 bases are TGTGCCATCAGGGGAATAGGACATGATTCCTACGAGCAGTACTTC.

The DNA for the CDR3 is TGTGCCAGCAGTTCCGTGAGTCGGAATGAAAAACTGTTTTTT. It encodes CASSSVSRNEKLFF. The J gene is TRBJ1-4, the V gene TRBV27; D gene unclear. The CDR3 covers 14 residues. Between the trimmed V and J ends, which lost 4 bases and 5 bases, there was a span of 11 bases. The germline CDR1 and CDR2 sequences are MNHEY and SMNVEV (reference sequence). The full variable domain, completed using reference TRBV27 and TRBJ1-4, is EAQVTQNPRYLITVTGKKLTVTCSQNMNHEYMSWYRQDPGLGLRQIYYSMNVEVTDKGDVPEGYKVSRKEKRNFPLILESPSPNQTSLYFCASSSVSRNEKLFFGSGTQLSVL.

V is TRBV19 and J is TRBJ2-2; 7 positions match TRBD1. Trimming cost V 6 bases and J 6 bases; bases outside gene matches: 4. CDR1 and CDR2 from the germline V gene are LNHDA and SQIVND (reference sequence). The CDR3 consists of 13 residues. CDR3 region: CASRQGMSGELFF. For the CDR3, the DNA is TGTGCCAGTAGACAGGGGATGTCCGGGGAGCTGTTTTTT.

In its sample, this clone was seen once. The chain has TRBV10-1 and TRBJ2-7; tentatively, D is TRBD1 (6 bases). Germline-derived CDR1 and CDR2 are WNHNN and SYGVQD (reference sequence). This CDR3 has 12 residues. DNA of the CDR3: TGCTCTTCTAGGACAGATTCTTGGGAGCAGTACTTC. Translating it yields CSSRTDSWEQYF.

The chain employs TRBV28 and TRBJ1-1; no definite D call. V was cut by 7 bases and J by 5 bases, with 8 bases left in between. This CDR3 contains 11 residues. CDR1 and CDR2 from the germline V gene are MDHEN and SYDVKM. The CDR3 reads CASTDWTEAFF. CDR3 in DNA: TGTGCCAGCACCGACTGGACTGAAGCTTTCTTT. Variable domain in full (rest from reference TRBV28 and TRBJ1-1): DVKVTQSSRYLVKRTGEKVFLECVQDMDHENMFWYRQDPGLGLRLIYFSYDVKMKEKGDIPEGYSVSREKKERFSLILESASTNQTSMYLCASTDWTEAFFGQGTRLTVV.

The chain carries TRBV19 and TRBJ2-7; D ambiguous. V gave up 1 base and J gave up 6 bases, with 7 bases separating them. From germline, CDR1 is LNHDA and CDR2 SQIVND (reference sequence). The CDR3 loop spans 12 amino acids. CDR3 nucleotides: TGTGCCAGTAGTATAGGACTGAGCGAGCAGTACTTC. Its translation: CASSIGLSEQYF.

This chain joins TRBV7-3 and TRBJ2-5; 9 bases line up with TRBD2. CDR3 size: 16 residues. Looked up from germline, CDR1 is SGHTA and CDR2 is FQGTGA. The V and J ends lost 5 bases and 5 bases, in that order; junction bases with no gene match: 12. The CDR3 bases are TGTGCCAGCAGCGCCGCCGGGCGGGGGGGCCGGGAGACCCAGTACTTC. It yields the protein CASSAAGRGGRETQYF.

V usage is TRBV19 and J usage is TRBJ1-1; TRBD1 agrees at 10 bases. Losses at the gene ends were 7 bases for V and 6 bases for J; bases not matched to a gene: 11. The CDR3 has 15 amino acids. Germline V gene lookup returns CDR1 LNHDA and CDR2 SQIVND (reference sequence). The CDR3 loop is CASTARGQGTPEAFF. The CDR3 DNA follows: TGTGCCAGTACCGCGAGGGGACAGGGGACCCCTGAAGCTTTCTTT.

The CDR3 sequence: CASSEGPRDRDYGYTF. In DNA form, the CDR3 reads TGTGCCAGCAGTGAAGGCCCCAGGGACAGGGACTATGGCTACACCTTC. The chain couples TRBV2 to TRBJ1-2; TRBD1 aligns across 9 bases. The CDR3 runs to 16 residues. The germline V gene encodes CDR1 SNHLY and CDR2 FYNNEI. V shed 1 base and J 3 bases; nucleotides not matched to a gene: 6. Complete variable domain (other parts from reference TRBV2 and TRBJ1-2): EPEVTQTPSHQVTQMGQEVILRCVPISNHLYFYWYRQILGQKVEFLVSFYNNEISEKSEIFDDQFSVERPDGSNFTLKIRSTKLEDSAMYFCASSEGPRDRDYGYTFGSGTRLTVV.

The chain joins TRBV10-3 to TRBJ2-1, with D perhaps TRBD1 (5 bases). The CDR3 is made up of 15 amino acids. The germline V gene has CDR1 ENHRY and CDR2 SYGVKD. V was trimmed by 0 bases and J by 3 bases, leaving 9 bases between them. The DNA of the CDR3 is TGTGCCATCAGTGAGTCGGGAACAGGCTACAATGAGCAGTTCTTC. Amino acid sequence: CAISESGTGYNEQFF.

This chain connects TRBV25-1 to TRBJ1-2; no clear D gene. V shed 8 bases and J shed 4 bases, with 20 bases lying between them. This CDR3 has 15 amino acids. CDR1 MGHDK and CDR2 SYGVNS come from the germline V gene. The CDR3 spells CASLPRHGAVYGYTF. The CDR3 nucleotides read TGTGCCAGCCTCCCCCGGCACGGCGCGGTCTATGGCTACACCTTC.

This chain links TRBV7-2 with TRBJ2-3; 9 nucleotides match TRBD2. The V segment lost 4 bases and the J segment 1 base; nucleotides outside the gene matches: 3. Per germline, CDR1 SGHTA and CDR2 FQGNSA. The CDR3 sequence is 15 residues long. This CDR3 reads CASSSTSGRTDTQYF. The CDR3 nucleotides are TGTGCCAGCAGCTCGACTAGCGGACGCACAGATACGCAGTATTTT.

This clone was detected once. The J gene is TRBJ2-7, the V gene TRBV2, with TRBD1 as a possible D gene (5 bases). This CDR3 has 14 residues. With 2 bases removed from V and 5 bases from J, the gap between germline ends came to 13 bases. The germline CDR1 and CDR2 sequences are SNHLY and FYNNEI. The CDR3 region has the DNA TGTGCCAGCAGTGAAAGGGGCGGTAAGAACGAGCAGTACTTC. Protein sequence: CASSERGGKNEQYF.

The chain combines TRBV29-1 with TRBJ2-5; D possibly corresponds to TRBD1 (5 bases). This CDR3 comprises 14 residues. The germline V gene has CDR1 SQVTM and CDR2 ANQGSEA. Trimming cost V 0 bases and J 5 bases, with 13 bases left between them. The CDR3, as DNA: TGCAGCGTTGAAGATCTTTCAGGGCGGGAGACCCAGTACTTC. This gives the protein CSVEDLSGRETQYF.

This chain links TRBV18 with TRBJ1-4; D remains unclear. The germline CDR1 and CDR2 sequences are KGHSH and LQKENI. CDR3 length equals 14 residues. V was shortened by 3 bases and J by 0 bases, with 5 bases between the two germline ends. In DNA form, the CDR3 reads TGTGCCAGCTCACCGGGAGCAACTAATGAAAAACTGTTTTTT. Translation: CASSPGATNEKLFF.

This clone has just a few counts. The V and J genes are TRBV5-1 and TRBJ2-5, with 7 bases aligning to TRBD1. The germline CDR1 and CDR2 sequences are SGHRS and YFSETQ. With 5 bases clipped from V and 2 bases from J, the junction kept 9 bases outside the gene matches. The CDR3 length is 15 residues. CDR3 loop: CASSAAGTAQETQYF. The CDR3 nucleotides read TGCGCCAGCAGTGCAGCCGGGACAGCACAAGAGACCCAGTACTTC.

CDR3 in DNA: TGTGCCAGCAGCGCGGGACAGGCGAGCGCTGGAAACACCATATATTTT. Its protein is CASSAGQASAGNTIYF. V gene TRBV9 combines with J gene TRBJ1-3; 8 bases align to TRBD1. V was clipped by 3 bases and J by 2 bases; unmatched bases: 7. From germline, CDR1 is SGDLS and CDR2 YYNGEE. This CDR3 is 16 amino acids long. The whole variable domain, filled in from reference TRBV9 and TRBJ1-3, reads DSGVTQTPKHLITATGQRVTLRCSPRSGDLSVYWYQQSLDQGLQFLIQYYNGEERAKGNILERFSAQQFPDLHSELNLSSLELGDSALYFCASSAGQASAGNTIYFGEGSWLTVV.

The chain couples TRBV6-4 to TRBJ2-5, with TRBD1 identical over 9 bases. CDR1 MRHNA and CDR2 SNTAGT come from the germline V gene. The CDR3 length is 16 residues. The V segment lost 6 bases and the J segment 1 base; nucleotides outside the gene matches: 9. This CDR3 is CASSTTGGGSQETQYF. The CDR3 bases are TGTGCCAGCAGCACCACAGGGGGCGGTTCCCAAGAGACCCAGTACTTC.

The V gene is TRBV5-1, the J gene TRBJ2-1; D is possibly TRBD1 (7 bases). V lost 0 bases and J lost 7, with 11 bases in between. This CDR3 region has 14 residues. Germline assignment: CDR1 SGHRS and CDR2 YFSETQ. CDR3 coding DNA: TGCGCCAGCAGCTTGGGGGCAGGGGGGAATGAGCAGTTCTTC. Its translation: CASSLGAGGNEQFF.

The rearrangement joins TRBV7-8 to TRBJ2-7; 8 bases line up with TRBD1. The CDR3 contains 17 residues. V was clipped by 4 bases and J by 3 bases; unmatched bases: 14. CDR1 and CDR2 (germline): SGHVS, FQNEAQ. The CDR3 DNA reads TGTGCCAGCAGCTGGGGGACAGGTTCCCCCCCGGTCTACGAGCAGTACTTC. Translating gives CASSWGTGSPPVYEQYF.

The chain has TRBV7-9 and TRBJ1-1; no firm D call. The CDR3 runs 13 residues. Germline values: CDR1 SEHNR, CDR2 FQNEAQ (reference sequence). The V end lost 0 bases, the J end lost 7 bases, and 9 bases lay between the germline ends. The CDR3 DNA follows: TGTGCCAGCAGCTTAGCTCCGGGAGATGAAGCTTTCTTT. Its translation: CASSLAPGDEAFF.

The chain has TRBV2 and TRBJ2-5; 8 nucleotides agree with TRBD2. The CDR3 is made up of 13 amino acids. The V and J ends lost 7 bases and 4 bases, in that order; junction bases with no gene match: 5. The germline gives CDR1 SNHLY, CDR2 FYNNEI. The CDR3 region has the DNA TGTGCCAGCATGGCGGGGGGAACAGAGACCCAGTACTTC. Its translation is CASMAGGTETQYF.

CDR3 in DNA: TGTGCCAGCAGTGGATCCCGGGACAGGGGTTTGAGCAATCAGCCCCAGCATTTT. Translation gives CASSGSRDRGLSNQPQHF. The V gene is TRBV6-1, the J gene TRBJ1-5; 10 bases agree with TRBD1. The CDR3 has 18 residues. Germline V lookup: CDR1 MNHNS, CDR2 SASEGT. V lost 4 bases, J lost 1 base, and 10 bases stayed unmatched.